A selection of T cell receptor beta chains follows, all from one sample in a study of blood T cell repertoires in COVID-19. Libraries were prepared by immunoSEQ multiplex PCR; TCRdb keeps only in-frame clonotypes and omits some of them. The sample has roughly 100,000 clones, 75% to 85% seen once. The source material was peripheral blood. The receptors here all came from a woman in her seventies with acute or convalescent COVID-19. Each CDR3 is given with its conserved first and last residue. The D gene is left open where the match is weak. The size of a clone is reported for some rows only, either as once, few or many, or as a class for expanded clones.

j_gene,v_gene,abundance,d_gene,CDR3nt,CDR3aa
TRBJ2-6,TRBV18,.,TRBD1,TGTGCCAGCTCACCACGGACAGGCCGTGGGGGGGCCAACGTCCTGACTTTC,CASSPRTGRGGANVLTF
TRBJ2-1,TRBV7-8,.,TRBD2,TGTGCCAGCAGCTTAGTACTAGCGGGAAACAATGAGCAGTTCTTC,CASSLVLAGNNEQFF
TRBJ1-4,TRBV5-1,.,.,TGCGCCAGCAGCTGGAGGGCGGGTGAAAAACTGTTTTTT,CASSWRAGEKLFF
TRBJ2-1,TRBV7-3,few,TRBD2,TGTGCCAGCAGCCCTGGGGCTAGCGGGGCCAATGAGCAGTTCTTC,CASSPGASGANEQFF
TRBJ2-3,TRBV27,.,TRBD1,TGTGCCAGCAGTTTCGGGGACAGGGGAGTCTCTAGCACAGATACGCAGTATTTT,CASSFGDRGVSSTDTQYF
TRBJ1-1,TRBV2,few,.,TGTGCCACCCGCCTATCCGGGATCACCACTGAAGCTTTCTTT,CATRLSGITTEAFF
TRBJ2-7,TRBV27,.,.,TGTGCCAGCGCCGGGCAGGGGAACGCCTACGAGCAGTACTTC,CASAGQGNAYEQYF
TRBJ2-7,TRBV30,.,TRBD1,TGTGCCTGGAGCCCCCCGACAGGGAATCCCTACGAGCAGTACTTC,CAWSPPTGNPYEQYF
TRBJ2-3,TRBV19,once,TRBD2,TGTGCCAGTAGTATAGTGGCTAGCGGAAGCACAGATACGCAGTATTTT,CASSIVASGSTDTQYF
TRBJ1-1,TRBV27,.,.,TGTGCCAGCAGTCGCCCCGGGGGGACGGGAGCTGAAGCTTTCTTT,CASSRPGGTGAEAFF
TRBJ2-1,TRBV9,.,.,TGTGCCAGCAGCGTAGGGCTAGTAAATGAGCAGTTCTTC,CASSVGLVNEQFF
TRBJ2-1,TRBV2,.,TRBD2,TGTGCCAGCAAAGCGGGAGACTACAATGAGCAGTTCTTC,CASKAGDYNEQFF
TRBJ2-7,TRBV28,.,.,TGTGCCAGCAGTTTAATTTTGGACTCCGGAGGTTCCTACGAGCAGTACTTC,CASSLILDSGGSYEQYF
TRBJ2-1,TRBV19,.,.,TGTGCCAGTAGTATCGGTTTGGGGACTCCCCACAATGAGCAGTTCTTC,CASSIGLGTPHNEQFF
TRBJ2-1,TRBV7-8,.,TRBD2,TGTGCCAGCAGCCGTGTACTAGCGGGAGGATACAATGAGCAGTTCTTC,CASSRVLAGGYNEQFF
TRBJ2-3,TRBV15,.,TRBD1,TGTGCCACCAGCAGAGATCCCGGGACAGGGGGCGAGACGCAGTATTTT,CATSRDPGTGGETQYF
TRBJ2-7,TRBV11-1,.,.,TGTGCCAGCAGCCGGTTCGACTACGAGCAGTACTTC,CASSRFDYEQYF
TRBJ1-1,TRBV19,few,.,TGTGCCAGTAGTGGAGGGATTAACACTGAAGCTTTCTTT,CASSGGINTEAFF
TRBJ2-7,TRBV6-2/TRBV6-3,.,TRBD2,TGTGCCAGCAGTTCTCCGGGACTAGCGGGGGGAAACGAGCAGTACTTC,CASSSPGLAGGNEQYF
TRBJ1-2,TRBV6-5,.,TRBD1,TGTGCCAGTGGGACAGGAAACTATGGCTACACCTTC,CASGTGNYGYTF
TRBJ2-5,TRBV5-1,once,TRBD2,TGCGCCAGCAGCTTGGCGATACTAGCGGGGGGACGAGAGACCCAGTACTTC,CASSLAILAGGRETQYF
TRBJ2-7,TRBV9,.,TRBD2,TGTGCCAGCAGCGTAGCGGGAGGAGGAATCTACGAGCAGTACTTC,CASSVAGGGIYEQYF
TRBJ1-4,TRBV6-6,few,.,TGTGCCAGCAGACCTACTGGCGGGGGTAATGAAAAACTGTTTTTT,CASRPTGGGNEKLFF
TRBJ1-1,TRBV10-3,.,.,TGTGCCATCAGTGATAGGTTGGAGGGCGGTGAAGCTTTCTTT,CAISDRLEGGEAFF
TRBJ2-5,TRBV6-5,once,TRBD1,TGTGCCAGCAGTTGGACAGGGCCCCAAGAGACCCAGTACTTC,CASSWTGPQETQYF
TRBJ2-7,TRBV4-1,.,TRBD2,TGCGCCAGCAGCCAAGTAGGACTAGCCCAAGTCCACGAGCAGTACTTC,CASSQVGLAQVHEQYF
TRBJ2-5,TRBV28,.,.,TGTGCCAGCAGCCGGAACAGGCCCGTGGAGACCCAGTACTTC,CASSRNRPVETQYF
TRBJ2-6,TRBV3-1/TRBV3-2,.,.,TGTGCCAGCAGCCAAGATTACCGACTCTCTGGGGCCAACGTCCTGACTTTC,CASSQDYRLSGANVLTF
TRBJ2-1,TRBV5-8,.,.,TGTGCCAGCAGCTTGATTGGCGAGCAGTTCTTC,CASSLIGEQFF
TRBJ1-6,TRBV18,.,TRBD1,TGTGCCAGCTCACCGGGACAGGACTATAATTCACCCCTCCACTTT,CASSPGQDYNSPLHF
TRBJ1-5,TRBV28,once,.,TGTGCCAGCAGTCCACTGGTCAGGGGAAATCAGCCCCAGCATTTT,CASSPLVRGNQPQHF
TRBJ2-5,TRBV2,once,.,TGTGCCAGCAGCAGAATTACAGTCACCCAAGAGACCCAGTACTTC,CASSRITVTQETQYF
TRBJ1-5,TRBV5-6,.,TRBD1,TGTGCCAGCAGCACTACCGGGACAGGGGATCATCAGCCCCAGCATTTT,CASSTTGTGDHQPQHF
TRBJ1-6,TRBV11-1,.,TRBD1,TGTGCCAGCAGCCACCGGACAGGGGTAACACCCCTCCACTTT,CASSHRTGVTPLHF
TRBJ2-3,TRBV9,.,.,TGTGCCAGCAGCGAGCAAGGGGGAGGCACAGATACGCAGTATTTT,CASSEQGGGTDTQYF
TRBJ2-3,TRBV29-1,.,TRBD1,TGCAGCGCGGACAGGGGCCCCACAGATACGCAGTATTTT,CSADRGPTDTQYF
TRBJ2-5,TRBV9,.,.,TGTGCCAGCAGCGTAGTCGACGGAGGAGGGACCCAGTACTTC,CASSVVDGGGTQYF
TRBJ1-2,TRBV5-4,.,TRBD1,TGTGCCAGTACAGACAGGGGCCCCTATGGCTACACCTTC,CASTDRGPYGYTF
TRBJ1-1,TRBV10-1,.,.,TGCGCCAGCACAGCGGGCGAAGCTTTCTTT,CASTAGEAFF
TRBJ2-5,TRBV30,.,.,TGTGCCTCGGAGGGGACGATTTCCCCAGAGACCCAGTACTTC,CASEGTISPETQYF
TRBJ2-1,TRBV7-2,.,.,TGTGCCAGCAGTCCCCTAGCGTGGGGGGTGGATGAGCAGTTCTTC,CASSPLAWGVDEQFF
TRBJ1-5,TRBV6-1,.,.,TGTGCCAGCAGTGAGCTTCCCGTGGGGGCGAATCAGCCCCAGCATTTT,CASSELPVGANQPQHF
TRBJ2-2,TRBV19,.,.,TGTGCCAGTAGTATAGTGAGGAACACCGGGGAGCTGTTTTTT,CASSIVRNTGELFF
TRBJ2-1,TRBV20-1,.,TRBD2,TGCAGTGCCAGTAGCGGGAGCTCTCCTTACAATGAGCAGTTCTTC,CSASSGSSPYNEQFF
TRBJ1-4,TRBV5-1,.,.,TGCGCCAGCAGCTTGGGACAGAGCGATGAAAAACTGTTTTTT,CASSLGQSDEKLFF
TRBJ1-2,TRBV7-2,.,.,TGTGCCAGCAGCTCCTCAACAAGTAACTATGGCTACACCTTC,CASSSSTSNYGYTF
TRBJ2-7,TRBV9,.,TRBD2,TGTGCCAGCAGTTTTAGCGCGGGAGGGGGGCACGAGCAGTACTTC,CASSFSAGGGHEQYF
TRBJ2-1,TRBV20-1,.,.,TGCAGTGCTAGTAAGCCTAGCAACTATGAGCAGTTCTTC,CSASKPSNYEQFF
TRBJ1-4,TRBV29-1,.,.,TGCAGCGTTGACGGGGGATCAACTAATGAAAAACTGTTTTTT,CSVDGGSTNEKLFF
TRBJ2-2,TRBV18,.,TRBD2,TGTGCCAGCTCACCAGGAAAAGGGATCGTACCGGGACTAGCGGACACCGGGGAGCTGTTTTTT,CASSPGKGIVPGLADTGELFF
TRBJ2-2,TRBV6-6,.,TRBD2,TGTGCCAGCAGTTACAGCGGGGGGGCCGACACCGGGGAGCTGTTTTTT,CASSYSGGADTGELFF
TRBJ2-1,TRBV5-1,.,.,TGCGCCAGCAGCCCGGGGACAAGTTACAATGAGCAGTTCTTC,CASSPGTSYNEQFF
TRBJ2-5,TRBV6-2/TRBV6-3,.,.,TGTGCCAGCAGTGACCGGACAGTAGAGACCCAGTACTTC,CASSDRTVETQYF
TRBJ1-2,TRBV5-4,few,TRBD1,TGTGCCAGCAGCTTGGCCCCCCAGGGGGAGGATGGCTACACCTTC,CASSLAPQGEDGYTF
TRBJ1-1,TRBV11-2,.,.,TGTGCCAGCAGCTTAGAGAGAATCCCTTTCTTT,CASSLERIPFF
TRBJ2-1,TRBV5-1,.,TRBD2,TGCGCCAGCAGCTTGGCGGCGGGGGGCAATGAGCAGTTCTTC,CASSLAAGGNEQFF
TRBJ2-1,TRBV6-1,.,.,TGTGCCAGCAGTGAAGTTGGGGGGTCGGCGAATGAGCAGTTCTTC,CASSEVGGSANEQFF
TRBJ2-7,TRBV7-2,.,.,TGTGCCAGCAGCTTAGGGGGCGCGTCCTACGAGCAGTACTTC,CASSLGGASYEQYF
TRBJ2-2,TRBV24-1,.,TRBD2,TGTGCCACCAGTGACCGACTAGCGTCCGGGGAGCTGTTTTTT,CATSDRLASGELFF